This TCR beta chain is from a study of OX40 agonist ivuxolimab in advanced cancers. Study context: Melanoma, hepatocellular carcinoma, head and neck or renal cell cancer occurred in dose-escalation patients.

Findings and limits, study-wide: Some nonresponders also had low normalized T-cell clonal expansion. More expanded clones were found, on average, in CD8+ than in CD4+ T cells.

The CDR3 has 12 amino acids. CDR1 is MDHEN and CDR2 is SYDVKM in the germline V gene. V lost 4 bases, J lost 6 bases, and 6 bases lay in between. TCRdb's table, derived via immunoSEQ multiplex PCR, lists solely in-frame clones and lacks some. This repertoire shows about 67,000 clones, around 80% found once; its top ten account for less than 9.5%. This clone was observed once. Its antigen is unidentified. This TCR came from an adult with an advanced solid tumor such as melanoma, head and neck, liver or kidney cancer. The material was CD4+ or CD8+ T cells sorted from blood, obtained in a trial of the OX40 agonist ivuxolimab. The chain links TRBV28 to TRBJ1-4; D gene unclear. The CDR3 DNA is TGTGCCAGCAGTTCGCCTTATGAAAAACTGTTTTTT. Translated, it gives CASSSPYEKLFF.